This TCR beta chain was found in a study of blood T cell repertoires in COVID-19. CDR1 and CDR2 from the germline V gene are LNHDA and SQIVND (reference sequence). Trimming removed 4 bases from V and 6 bases from J, with 13 bases in between. The CDR3 runs 15 residues. Original data processing: Amplification from reference gene primers served as the basis for estimated nucleated cell counts. Here immunoSEQ multiplex PCR was the method, and the copy in TCRdb shows in-frame clones only, minus some. Clone size and the V and J calls come from that table; the DNA yielded D and trimming. Altogether approximately 200,000 clones are present, around nine tenths being singletons, with the ten largest covering around 4%. Ages ranged from about 18 to 89 years, with residence in around 24 US areas.

This sequence originates from a woman in her twenties or thirties who had been exposed to COVID-19. Sequencing input: PBMCs or T cells enriched from blood (not recorded which). This chain uses TRBV19 with TRBJ1-6; D remains unclear. The DNA for the CDR3 is TGTGCCAGTAGTAATCCGGGGAGGGCTAATTCACCCCTCCACTTT. This gives the protein CASSNPGRANSPLHF.